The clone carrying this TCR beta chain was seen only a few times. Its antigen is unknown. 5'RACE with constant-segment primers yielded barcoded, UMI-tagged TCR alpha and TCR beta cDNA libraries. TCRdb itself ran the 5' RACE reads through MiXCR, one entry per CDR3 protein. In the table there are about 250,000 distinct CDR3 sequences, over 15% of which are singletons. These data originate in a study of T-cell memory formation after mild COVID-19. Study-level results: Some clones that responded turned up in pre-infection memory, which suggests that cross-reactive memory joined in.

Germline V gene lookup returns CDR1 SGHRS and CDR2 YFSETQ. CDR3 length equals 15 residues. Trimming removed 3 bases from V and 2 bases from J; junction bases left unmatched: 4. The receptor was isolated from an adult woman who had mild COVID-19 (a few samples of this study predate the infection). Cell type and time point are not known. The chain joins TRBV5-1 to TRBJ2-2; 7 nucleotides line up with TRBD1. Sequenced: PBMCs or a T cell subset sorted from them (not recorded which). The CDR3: CASSWGQTNTGELFF. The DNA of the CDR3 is TGCGCCAGCAGCTGGGGACAGACTAACACCGGGGAGCTGTTTTTT.